This TCR beta chain emerged from a study of beta chain features in type 1 diabetes. Findings of the study overall: A cDNA-based sequencing approach could over-represent cells with high TCR expression. At VDJ recombination sites, type 1 diabetes patients had fewer insertions and more deleted nucleotides.

Note on this clone: What it binds is unknown. Distinct nucleotide sequences in the sample also encode this CDR3.

Of the isolated RNA, all was reverse transcribed, and so the sequenced material was expressed TCRB transcripts. Sequencing used immunoSEQ multiplex PCR; TCRdb keeps in-frame clones, though not all of them. The top ten hold approximately 0.93% of the sample, which has some 270,000 clones, under 8.5% seen once. Germline lookup yields CDR1 SGHRS and CDR2 YFSETQ. There are 14 residues in the CDR3. V dropped 3 bases and J dropped 4; count of bases not matched to a gene: 3. The clonotype was recovered from a woman under 30 in good health. Material for sequencing was central memory CD4+ T cells from blood. The gene calls are TRBV5-1 and TRBJ2-1; 8 bases match TRBD2. For the CDR3, the DNA is TGCGCCAGCAGCTCTGGGACTAGTTACAATGAGCAGTTCTTC. It yields the protein CASSSGTSYNEQFF. Looking up the rest from reference TRBV5-1 and TRBJ2-1 gives the full variable domain: KAGVTQTPRYLIKTRGQQVTLSCSPISGHRSVSWYQQTPGQGLQFLFEYFSETQRNKGNFPGRFSGRQFSNSRSEMNVSTLELGDSALYLCASSSGTSYNEQFFGPGTRLTVL.